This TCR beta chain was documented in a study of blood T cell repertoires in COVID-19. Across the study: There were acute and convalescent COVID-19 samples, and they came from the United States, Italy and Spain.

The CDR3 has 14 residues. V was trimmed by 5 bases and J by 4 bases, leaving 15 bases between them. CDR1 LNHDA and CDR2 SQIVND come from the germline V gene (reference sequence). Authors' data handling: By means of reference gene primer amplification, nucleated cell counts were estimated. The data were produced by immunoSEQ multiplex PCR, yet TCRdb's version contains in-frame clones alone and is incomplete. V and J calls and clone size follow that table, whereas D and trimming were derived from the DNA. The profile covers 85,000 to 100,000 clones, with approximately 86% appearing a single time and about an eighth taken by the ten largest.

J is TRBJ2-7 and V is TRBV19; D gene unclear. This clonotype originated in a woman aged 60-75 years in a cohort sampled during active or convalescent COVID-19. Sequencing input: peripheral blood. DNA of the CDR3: TGTGCCAGTAGTCCATTGGCAGGCCCTTACGAGCAGTACTTC. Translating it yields CASSPLAGPYEQYF.